The T cell receptor beta chain described here comes from a study of long-term antiretroviral therapy in people with HIV. There were roughly 0.9-11 million cryopreserved PBMC in the samples before DNA extraction. The V gene lost 5 bases and the J gene lost 0 bases, with 14 bases spanning the gap. The CDR3 sequence is 16 residues long. Germline V gene lookup returns CDR1 MDHEN and CDR2 SYDVKM. Notes on the study in general: The range of CDR3 lengths in HIV repertoires proved narrower than that found in controls. ART adherence, viral resistance and therapy changes went unrecorded.

Sequencing used immunoSEQ v3.0 at survey level. TCRdb's table, derived via immunoSEQ multiplex PCR, lists solely in-frame clones and lacks some. The sample lists tens of thousands of clones, more than 85% occurring once. On this clone: Its antigen is still unknown.

The material was unsorted PBMCs, obtained 2 years after starting antiretroviral therapy. V usage is TRBV28 and J usage is TRBJ1-3; D ambiguous. The receptor was derived from a man between 50 and 59 years old with HIV. The DNA for the CDR3 is TGTGCCAGCAGTCCACCCCCTGGGCTCTCTGGAAACACCATATATTTT. Its translation is CASSPPPGLSGNTIYF.